This T cell receptor (beta chain) emerged from a study of blood T cell repertoires in COVID-19. Study information: Acute-phase and convalescent COVID-19 samples originated in the United States, Italy and Spain.

CDR1 is SNHLY, CDR2 FYNNEI, per germline. V shed 7 bases and J 6 bases; nucleotides not matched to a gene: 9. The CDR3 is made up of 14 amino acids. Seattle enrolled patients during active infection and tracked them longitudinally. Method: immunoSEQ multiplex PCR; TCRdb's copy keeps in-frame clones and lacks some. Seen here are 200,000 to 250,000 clones, about 83% observed once, and the top ten hold around 1.3%. The sequence came from a woman in her twenties or thirties with COVID-19, enrolled during active disease. The V and J genes are TRBV2 and TRBJ1-5; 7 nucleotides align to TRBD1. The sample was peripheral blood. CDR3 DNA: TGTGCCAGCACCAGAGACAGGGCGCGTCAGCCCCAGCATTTT. Protein sequence: CASTRDRARQPQHF.